This T cell receptor (beta chain) originates from a study of blood T cell repertoires in COVID-19. Background on the study: There were acute and convalescent COVID-19 samples, and they came from the United States, Italy and Spain.

V shed 7 bases and J shed 5 bases, with 20 bases lying between them. There are 14 residues in the CDR3. Germline V gene sequence: CDR1 GTSNPN, CDR2 SVGIG (reference sequence). Everyone who took part was roughly 18 to 89 years old, and they came from about two dozen US areas. This clone was seen only a few times. Sequencing was performed with immunoSEQ multiplex PCR; in TCRdb, only in-frame clones are kept and a portion is missing. This sample has more than 300,000 clones, with roughly nine tenths found just once. The chain is built from TRBV30 and TRBJ1-2; no firm D call. The clonotype originates from a woman aged 30 to 39 who had recovered from COVID-19. The sequenced material came from PBMCs or T cells enriched from blood (not recorded which). CDR3 amino acids: CALTDAAGGYGYTF. In DNA, the CDR3 is TGTGCCTTGACGGACGCGGCGGGCGGTTATGGCTACACCTTC. Using reference TRBV30 and TRBJ1-2 for the parts outside the CDR3, the full variable domain is SQTIHQWPATLVQPVGSPLSLECTVEGTSNPNLYWYRQAAGRGLQLLFYSVGIGQISSEVPQNLSASRPQDRQFILSSKKLLLSDSGFYLCALTDAAGGYGYTFGSGTRLTVV.